This T cell receptor beta chain is from a study of shared clonotypes between healthy human individuals. The study's findings and limits: There were few donors, and this limited the genetic and exposure-history diversity represented.

Only in-frame clones appear in the TCRdb table, and some are missing; sequencing was by immunoSEQ multiplex PCR. The sample gives millions of clones, about 95% of which show up once; 0.13% is in the top ten. The CDR3 extends over 13 amino acids. Trimming removed 0 bases from V and 6 bases from J, with 7 bases in between. CDR1 is MNHNS, CDR2 SASEGT, per germline. With respect to this clone: The target antigen is unknown.

The chain couples TRBV6-1 to TRBJ2-3, with D maybe TRBD1 (5 bases). The sequence was obtained from a young man in good health. Sequenced material: naive CD4+ T cells sorted from blood. Specified subset: CD45RA+ positively selected. This CDR3 reads CASSEAGRDTQYF. The CDR3 coding sequence is TGTGCCAGCAGTGAAGCGGGGCGTGATACGCAGTATTTT.